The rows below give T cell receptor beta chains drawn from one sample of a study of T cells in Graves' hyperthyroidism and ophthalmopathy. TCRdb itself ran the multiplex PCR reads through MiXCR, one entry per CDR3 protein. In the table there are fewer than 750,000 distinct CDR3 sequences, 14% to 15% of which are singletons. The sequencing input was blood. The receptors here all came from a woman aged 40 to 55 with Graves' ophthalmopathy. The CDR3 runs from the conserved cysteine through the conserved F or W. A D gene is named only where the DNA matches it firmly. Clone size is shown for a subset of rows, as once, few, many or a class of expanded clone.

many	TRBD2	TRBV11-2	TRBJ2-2	TGTGCCAGCAGCTTCTTGCCTAGCGGGCGAACCGGGGAGCTGTTTTTT	CASSFLPSGRTGELFF
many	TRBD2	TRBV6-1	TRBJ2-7	TGTGCCAGCAGGGACCTCTCGGCGGGAGCCCACTACGAGCAGTACTTC	CASRDLSAGAHYEQYF
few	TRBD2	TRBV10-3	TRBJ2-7	TGTGCCATCAGTGCTGTGGCTAGCGGTACCTACGAGCAGTACTTC	CAISAVASGTYEQYF
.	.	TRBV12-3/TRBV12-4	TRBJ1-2	TGTGCCAGCAGTTCTTCAACAGGTGGCTACACCTTC	CASSSSTGGYTF
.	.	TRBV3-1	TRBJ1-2	TGTGCCAGCAGCCAAGTAGCCGACTATGGCTACACCTTC	CASSQVADYGYTF
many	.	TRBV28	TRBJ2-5	TGTGCCAGCAGTTTATTTATGGTCCCGGAGACCCAGTACTTC	CASSLFMVPETQYF
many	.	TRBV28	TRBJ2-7	TGTGCCAGCAGTTTAGGGACAAGTAGCGAGCAGTACTTC	CASSLGTSSEQYF
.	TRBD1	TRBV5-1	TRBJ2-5	TGCGCCAGCGGATCGGGACAGGGGGCCCAAGAGACCCAGTACTTC	CASGSGQGAQETQYF
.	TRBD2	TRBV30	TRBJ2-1	TGTGCCTGGAATAAAGGGACTAGCGGCTCCAATGAGCAGTTCTTC	CAWNKGTSGSNEQFF
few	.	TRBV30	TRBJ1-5	TGTGCCTGGGCCTTCTGGGGCGGTAATCAGCCCCAGCATTTT	CAWAFWGGNQPQHF
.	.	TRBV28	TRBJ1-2	TGTGCCAGCAGTTCCTCGGGGTACCGTGGCTACACCTTC	CASSSSGYRGYTF
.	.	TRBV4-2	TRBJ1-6	TGTGCCAGCAGCCAAGAATCCCCAGGGGCTGACTATAATTCACCCCTCCACTTT	CASSQESPGADYNSPLHF
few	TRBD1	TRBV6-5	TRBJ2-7	TGTGCCAGCAGTTACAAAGGACAGGGCTACGAGCAGTACTTC	CASSYKGQGYEQYF
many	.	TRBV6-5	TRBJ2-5	TGTGCCAGCAGTTACCGCCGGGACTCCTCCCAAGAGACCCAGTACTTC	CASSYRRDSSQETQYF
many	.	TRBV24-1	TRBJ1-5	TGTGCCACCAGTGACCCCTCTGAAGTCGGATATCAGCCCCAGCATTTT	CATSDPSEVGYQPQHF
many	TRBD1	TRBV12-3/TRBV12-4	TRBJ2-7	TGTGCCAGCAGTCGCCAGGGGACAGCCTACGAGCAGTACTTC	CASSRQGTAYEQYF
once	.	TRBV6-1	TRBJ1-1	TGTGCCAGCAGTAAGCCATCACGCCCCCAACCTGAAGCTTTCTTT	CASSKPSRPQPEAFF
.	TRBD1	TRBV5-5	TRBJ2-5	TGTGCCAGCAGCTTGCAGACAGGGGGCAAGAAGACCCAGTACTTC	CASSLQTGGKKTQYF
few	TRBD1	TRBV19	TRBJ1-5	TGTGCCAGTTCCTACCCCGGGACAGGGGTTGGCAATCAGCCCCAGCATTTT	CASSYPGTGVGNQPQHF
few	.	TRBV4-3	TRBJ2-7	TGCGCCAGCAGCCAAGACCTTATGCTTGGTTCGTCCGAGCAGTACTTC	CASSQDLMLGSSEQYF
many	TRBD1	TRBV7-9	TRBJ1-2	TGTGCCAGCAGCTGGAAGGGACAGAACTATGGCTACACCTTC	CASSWKGQNYGYTF
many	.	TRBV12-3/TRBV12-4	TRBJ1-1	TGTGCCAGCAGCGAAGGGACCCCCGGGACTGAAGCTTTCTTT	CASSEGTPGTEAFF
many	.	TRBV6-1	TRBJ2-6	TGTGCCAGCAGCGAGGTGGGGACATCAGTCTCTGGGGCCAACGTCCTGACTTTC	CASSEVGTSVSGANVLTF
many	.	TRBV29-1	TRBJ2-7	TGCAGCGGAGGGCAGGACCGCTACGAGCAGTACTTC	CSGGQDRYEQYF
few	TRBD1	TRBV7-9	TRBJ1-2	TGTGCCAGCAGCTTGCACGACAGGGCAAACTATGGCTACACCTTC	CASSLHDRANYGYTF
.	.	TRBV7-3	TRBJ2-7	TGTGCCAGCAGCTCAGATCAGGTGAACTACGAGCAGTACTTC	CASSSDQVNYEQYF
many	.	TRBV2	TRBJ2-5	TGTGCCAGCAGCTCGCTCGTCCAAGAGACCCAGTACTTC	CASSSLVQETQYF
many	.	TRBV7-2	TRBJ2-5	TGTGCCAGCAGCTTACTGTACCAAGAGACCCAGTACTTC	CASSLLYQETQYF
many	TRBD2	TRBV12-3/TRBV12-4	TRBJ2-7	TGTGCCAGCAGTCCCCGCGTACGGGCGGGAGTGTCTAACGAGCAGTACTTC	CASSPRVRAGVSNEQYF
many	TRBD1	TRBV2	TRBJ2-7	TGTGCCAGCAAGTCGGACAGGGGGCCCTACGAGCAGTACTTC	CASKSDRGPYEQYF
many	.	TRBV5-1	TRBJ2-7	TGCGCCAGCAGCTTGGAGCTGGGACCCTACGAGCAGTACTTC	CASSLELGPYEQYF
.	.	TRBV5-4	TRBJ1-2	TGTGCCAGCAGCAGGGAGGGGGGTTACTATGGCTACACCTTC	CASSREGGYYGYTF
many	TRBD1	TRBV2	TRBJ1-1	TGTGCCAGCAACCTGGACAGGGCGGACACTGAAGCTTTCTTT	CASNLDRADTEAFF
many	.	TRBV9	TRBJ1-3	TGTGCCAGCAGCGTAGAACTTGGAAACACCATATATTTT	CASSVELGNTIYF
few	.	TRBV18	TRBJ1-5	TGTGCCAGCTCACCAATGGGTAGCAATCAGCCCCAGCATTTT	CASSPMGSNQPQHF
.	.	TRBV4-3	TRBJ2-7	TGCGCCAGCAGCCAAGAGATCGGGGGCGAGCAGTACTTC	CASSQEIGGEQYF
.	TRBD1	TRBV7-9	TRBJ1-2	TGTGCCAGCAGCCCTCCCGGGACAGGGGGTGGCTACACCTTC	CASSPPGTGGGYTF
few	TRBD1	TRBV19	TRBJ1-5	TGTGCCAGTAGTATAACAGGGGCCCATAATCAGCCTCAGCATTTT	CASSITGAHNQPQHF